The 31 T cell receptor beta chains below were found in one sample sequenced in a study of cytomegalovirus exposure and HLA in healthy donors. PCR involved 60 Vbeta and 13 Jbeta primers. Here immunoSEQ multiplex PCR was the method, and the copy in TCRdb shows in-frame clones only, minus some. Of about 130,000 clones listed, over 80% are singletons. Input material: PBMCs. The source of these receptors is a man aged 35 to 55 in good health and CMV-seronegative.

The chain has TRBV5-6 and TRBJ2-1; 14 bases fit TRBD2. This CDR3 comprises 16 residues. The germline V gene has CDR1 SGHDT and CDR2 YYEEEE. The junction had 3 bases not matched to a gene; V was cut back by 3 bases and J by 4 bases. CDR3 nucleotide sequence: TGTGCCAGCAGCTGGGGACTAGCGGGAGTTTACAATGAGCAGTTCTTC. It codes for CASSWGLAGVYNEQFF.

This clone came up once. The chain combines TRBV6-5 with TRBJ1-5; D is perhaps TRBD1 (5 bases). The V end was cut by 2 bases, the J end by 9 bases, with 14 bases between. The V gene's germline CDR1 is MNHEY and CDR2 SVGAGI. The length of the CDR3 is 14 residues. This chain's CDR3 is CASSYQRGEWPQHF. The DNA of the CDR3 is TGTGCCAGCAGTTACCAGCGGGGCGAATGGCCCCAGCATTTT.

This chain joins TRBV27 and TRBJ2-7; TRBD1 matches 8 bases. The CDR3 loop spans 19 amino acids. V lost 3 bases, J lost 2 bases, and 18 bases stayed unmatched. The V gene's germline CDR1 is MNHEY and CDR2 SMNVEV (reference sequence). The CDR3 DNA reads as TGTGCCAGCAGTTTCCGATCGACAGGGGTTCCCCGATCTACCTACGAGCAGTACTTC. It specifies CASSFRSTGVPRSTYEQYF.

V and J are TRBV11-1 and TRBJ1-1; 9 bases agree with TRBD1. Germline V gives CDR1 SGHAT, CDR2 FQDESV (reference sequence). V dropped 3 bases and J dropped 5; count of bases not matched to a gene: 4. CDR3 length: 14 amino acids. The DNA of the CDR3 is TGTGCCAGCAGCTTCGGGACAGGGTGGACTGAAGCTTTCTTT. This encodes CASSFGTGWTEAFF.

The DNA for the CDR3 is TGTGCCAGCAGTCTAGCGGGAGGGCCGGGGGAGCAGTACTTC. It specifies CASSLAGGPGEQYF. The rearrangement uses TRBV27 and TRBJ2-7, with TRBD2 matching over 12 bases. V lost 5 bases to trimming and J lost 7 bases; unmatched junction nucleotides: 6. The CDR3 consists of 14 residues. Germline V gives CDR1 MNHEY, CDR2 SMNVEV (reference sequence).

The gene calls are TRBV5-1 and TRBJ1-1, with 12 nucleotides matching TRBD1. Unmatched junction bases numbered 9, after V lost 0 bases and J lost 9 bases. CDR3 size: 16 residues. Germline CDR1 and CDR2: SGHRS and YFSETQ. The CDR3 DNA reads TGCGCCAGCAGCTTGGATTCCGGGACAGGGGGCTCTAAAGCTTTCTTT. Protein sequence: CASSLDSGTGGSKAFF.

The chain carries TRBV13 and TRBJ2-7, with 9 bases aligning to TRBD1. CDR1 and CDR2 (germline): PRHDT, FYEKMQ (reference sequence). J lost 4 bases, V lost 5 bases, and 6 bases had no gene match. The CDR3 is 14 residues long. DNA of the CDR3: TGTGCCAGCAGCGGCCGGGGACAGGGTTACGAGCAGTACTTC. Translated: CASSGRGQGYEQYF.

The CDR3 here is CATSRARGGTEAFF. CDR3 DNA sequence: TGTGCCACCAGCAGAGCTAGGGGGGGCACCGAAGCTTTCTTT. This sequence joins TRBV15 and TRBJ1-1; D may be TRBD1 (6 bases). This CDR3 is 14 amino acids long. Germline CDR1 is LNHNV and CDR2 is YYDKDF (reference sequence). The V gene lost 1 base and the J gene lost 8 bases, with 14 bases spanning the gap.

V is TRBV28 and J is TRBJ1-4, with 9 positions matching TRBD1. CDR3 length: 15 residues. Germline V gene lookup returns CDR1 MDHEN and CDR2 SYDVKM. Trimming at V came to 3 bases and at J to 7 bases, leaving 6 bases not matched to a gene. CDR3 nucleotides: TGTGCCAGCAGTTTGGCAGGGGGACAGGGTGAAAAACTGTTTTTT. The encoded protein is CASSLAGGQGEKLFF.

The V and J genes are TRBV28 and TRBJ1-6, with D tentatively TRBD1 (5 bases). The germline gives CDR1 MDHEN, CDR2 SYDVKM. V shed 10 bases and J shed 0 bases, with 10 bases lying between them. This CDR3 has 14 amino acids. CDR3 bases: TGTGCCATCCAGGACACCTCCTATAATTCACCCCTCCACTTT. This gives the protein CAIQDTSYNSPLHF.

V gene TRBV5-4 combines with J gene TRBJ2-5; unclear D gene. V was trimmed by 3 bases and J by 5 bases, leaving 11 bases between them. In germline, CDR1 is SGHNT, CDR2 YYREEE (reference sequence). CDR3 length: 13 residues. CDR3 sequence: CASSSDLRETQYF. The CDR3 DNA reads as TGTGCCAGCAGCTCCGACCTGCGGGAGACCCAGTACTTC.

The chain is built from TRBV19 and TRBJ2-2; tentatively, D is TRBD1 (5 bases). Germline CDR1 LNHDA, CDR2 SQIVND (reference sequence). Trimming stripped 1 base from V and 7 bases from J, with 10 bases between. This CDR3 has 14 amino acids. CDR3 in DNA: TGTGCCAGTAGTATAGGGGGCGGTGACGGGGAGCTGTTTTTT. Translation: CASSIGGGDGELFF.

The chain uses TRBV27 and TRBJ1-1, with D possibly TRBD1 on 5 matching bases. The CDR3 length is 11 residues. V was shortened by 11 bases and J by 5 bases, with 12 bases between the two germline ends. Germline V gene sequence: CDR1 MNHEY, CDR2 SMNVEV (reference sequence). CDR3 nucleotide sequence: TGTGCCGCAGAGCGGGGGACTGAAGCTTTCTTT. As protein: CAAERGTEAFF.

This chain connects TRBV7-2 to TRBJ1-2; the D gene is possibly TRBD1 (5 bases). CDR3 size: 16 residues. Germline assignment: CDR1 SGHTA and CDR2 FQGNSA. V lost 5 bases to trimming and J lost 2 bases, with 18 bases between them. In DNA, the CDR3 is TGTGCCAGCAGCGCCTCGGGCAGGGTGGGGAACTATGGCTACACCTTC. Protein: CASSASGRVGNYGYTF.

This clone was seen a handful of times. The chain uses TRBV6-6 and TRBJ2-2, with TRBD1 matching 11 bases. CDR3 size: 14 residues. Germline loops: CDR1 MNHNY, CDR2 SVGAGI (reference sequence). V shed 6 bases and J 3 bases; nucleotides not matched to a gene: 0. CDR3 loop: CASRGQGDTGELFF. DNA for the CDR3: TGTGCCAGCAGGGGACAGGGGGACACCGGGGAGCTGTTTTTT.

The rearrangement joins TRBV20-1 to TRBJ2-7; no clear D. V gave up 3 bases and J gave up 4 bases, with 7 bases separating them. CDR1 and CDR2 (germline): DFQATT, SNEGSKA (reference sequence). The CDR3 runs 11 residues. The CDR3 coding sequence is TGCAGTGCTAGGGGCCTGTACGAGCAGTACTTC. Translated, it gives CSARGLYEQYF.

J is TRBJ2-5 and V is TRBV11-3, with 8 bases identical to TRBD2. Germline CDR1 reads SGHNT; CDR2 reads YENEEA. Trimming at V came to 5 bases and at J to 1 base, leaving 6 bases not matched to a gene. The CDR3 spans 15 residues. The CDR3 is CASSREGDSQETQYF. The DNA of the CDR3 is TGTGCCAGCAGCCGGGAGGGGGATTCCCAAGAGACCCAGTACTTC.

The chain carries TRBV4-1 and TRBJ2-2; TRBD2 matches 9 bases. J was trimmed by 2 bases and V by 5 bases; bases with no gene match: 12. This CDR3 spans 18 amino acids. CDR1 and CDR2 (germline): MGHRA, YSYEKL. The CDR3 nucleotides are TGCGCCAGCAGCTCCCCGGGACTAGCCGACGCTAACACCGGGGAGCTGTTTTTT. Its translation is CASSSPGLADANTGELFF.

Written as DNA, the CDR3 is TGTGCCAGCAGCTTAGATCGACTCGGGTACTCCTACAATGAGCAGTTCTTC. Translation gives CASSLDRLGYSYNEQFF. The gene calls are TRBV11-2 and TRBJ2-1, with unresolved D. The length of the CDR3 is 17 residues. The germline CDR1 and CDR2 sequences are SGHAT and FQNNGV. V was cut by 0 bases and J by 0 bases, with 12 bases left in between.

The chain links TRBV5-1 to TRBJ2-1, with TRBD2 matching 12 bases. In germline, CDR1 is SGHRS, CDR2 YFSETQ. V was pared by 4 bases and J by 7 bases, with 6 bases of the junction left unmatched. The CDR3 has 15 residues. The CDR3 DNA sequence: TGCGCCAGCAGCCTCTCTAGCGGGGGGGATAATGAGCAGTTCTTC. Translated: CASSLSSGGDNEQFF.

The chain couples TRBV19 to TRBJ2-3, with D hard to call. Trimming took off 5 bases at V and 2 bases at J, with 5 bases between the two ends. This CDR3 contains 12 residues. In germline, CDR1 is LNHDA, CDR2 SQIVND (reference sequence). In DNA, the CDR3 is TGTGCCAGTAGTTTCCTCACAGATACGCAGTATTTT. Translation gives CASSFLTDTQYF.

The chain couples TRBV7-2 to TRBJ1-1; tentatively, D is TRBD1 (6 bases). The CDR3 is 15 residues long. Germline V gene sequence: CDR1 SGHTA, CDR2 FQGNSA. Trimming took off 5 bases at V and 2 bases at J, with 15 bases between the two ends. CDR3 region: CASSKLTGSNTEAFF. The CDR3 bases are TGTGCCAGCAGCAAACTCACAGGGAGCAACACTGAAGCTTTCTTT.

The V gene is TRBV18, the J gene TRBJ1-1; D is ambiguous. Germline V lookup: CDR1 KGHSH, CDR2 LQKENI. The germline V and J ends were trimmed by 6 bases and 6 bases, with 8 bases remaining between them. This CDR3 region has 11 residues. CDR3 amino acids: CASSQPAEAFF. The CDR3 DNA reads TGTGCCAGCTCCCAACCAGCTGAAGCTTTCTTT.

The CDR3 bases are TGTGCCAGCAGCTTGAGCATTCAGGGGGTGAACACCGGGGAGCTGTTTTTT. Its translation is CASSLSIQGVNTGELFF. V and J are TRBV7-9 and TRBJ2-2, with 7 bases identical to TRBD1. V was clipped by 3 bases and J by 1 base; unmatched bases: 8. From germline, CDR1 is SEHNR and CDR2 FQNEAQ (reference sequence). The CDR3 consists of 17 residues.

The chain recombines TRBV7-8 with TRBJ1-6; 9 bases match TRBD1. V dropped 0 bases and J dropped 8; count of bases not matched to a gene: 5. The germline CDR1 and CDR2 sequences are SGHVS and FQNEAQ. This CDR3 is 16 amino acids long. Here the CDR3 reads CASSLAGTGRDSPLHF. The CDR3 DNA is TGTGCCAGCAGCTTAGCCGGGACAGGGCGGGATTCACCCCTCCACTTT.

The genes are TRBV6-6 and TRBJ2-7, with TRBD1 matching over 8 bases. Trimming at V came to 8 bases and at J to 2 bases, leaving 11 bases not matched to a gene. Germline CDR1 is MNHNY and CDR2 is SVGAGI (reference sequence). CDR3 length: 15 amino acids. This CDR3 reads CASRSQARGPYEQYF. The CDR3, as DNA: TGTGCCAGCCGTTCGCAGGCCAGGGGGCCCTACGAGCAGTACTTC.

This clone has a single count. This chain joins TRBV6-6 and TRBJ1-5, with 9 bases aligning to TRBD1. Germline assignment: CDR1 MNHNY and CDR2 SVGAGI (reference sequence). V was pared by 5 bases and J by 2 bases, with 4 bases of the junction left unmatched. This CDR3 is built from 15 residues. The CDR3, as DNA: TGTGCCAGCAGTCGAAGGACAGGGGGCAATCAGCCCCAGCATTTT. Amino acids: CASSRRTGGNQPQHF.

This clone was counted between two and nine times. The J gene is TRBJ2-3, the V gene TRBV19; D unresolved. Per the germline V gene, CDR1 is LNHDA and CDR2 is SQIVND (reference sequence). The V end was cut by 10 bases, the J end by 0 bases, with 14 bases between. The CDR3 spans 14 residues. CDR3 sequence reads: CATSLFASTDTQYF. The CDR3 DNA is TGTGCCACGAGCTTGTTCGCTAGCACAGATACGCAGTATTTT. Complete variable domain (other parts from reference TRBV19 and TRBJ2-3): DGGITQSPKYLFRKEGQNVTLSCEQNLNHDAMYWYRQDPGQGLRLIYYSQIVNDFQKGDIAEGYSVSREKKESFPLTVTSAQKNPTAFYLCATSLFASTDTQYFGPGTRLTVL.

V is TRBV7-3 and J is TRBJ2-2; D might be TRBD1 (5 bases). In germline, CDR1 is SGHTA, CDR2 FQGTGA. This CDR3 comprises 16 residues. Between the trimmed V and J ends, which lost 5 bases and 2 bases, there was a span of 15 bases. In nucleotides, the CDR3 is TGTGCCAGCAGCCCCACCCGACAGCTTAACACCGGGGAGCTGTTTTTT. This gives the protein CASSPTRQLNTGELFF.

The chain carries TRBV7-2 and TRBJ1-1, with TRBD1 matching over 10 bases. The ends lost 5 bases at V and 3 bases at J; junction bases unmatched: 12. The germline CDR1 and CDR2 sequences are SGHTA and FQGNSA. CDR3 length: 17 amino acids. CDR3 nucleotide sequence: TGTGCCAGCAGCCCGGGACAGGGGAAAAAAGGGGACACTGAAGCTTTCTTT. The encoded protein is CASSPGQGKKGDTEAFF.

This sequence joins TRBV25-1 and TRBJ1-1, with 9 bases aligning to TRBD1. Germline loops: CDR1 MGHDK, CDR2 SYGVNS. V trimming: 4 bases; J trimming: 7 bases; junction bases outside the gene matches: 10. The CDR3 contains 15 residues. CDR3 DNA: TGTGCCAGCAGTGGCCTGGGACAGGGCCCCTATGAAGCTTTCTTT. Protein: CASSGLGQGPYEAFF.